This T cell receptor (beta chain) was documented in a study of regulatory T cells in long-lasting Graves disease. Study at large: Patients newly diagnosed with Graves' had been on antithyroid drugs for under 3 months.

Building of the TCR beta libraries involved iRepertoire HTBI primers and Arm-PCR of CDR3 regions. Each CDR3 protein is one row after TCRdb ran MiXCR on the multiplex PCR reads. The sample contains 300,000 to 400,000 distinct CDR3 sequences, approximately 15% of which appear only once. In its sample, this clonotype was seen many times. Time point reported: newly diagnosed GD, antithyroid drugs for less than 3 months. After RNA was extracted from PBMCs, the TCR library was made from it. These records were also assigned to another study, of T cells in Graves' hyperthyroidism and ophthalmopathy. That study adds: The TCR CDR3 was amplified in a first-round RT-PCR using the HTBI primer set. A model built on 13 V-J features separated ophthalmopathy from stable hyperthyroidism.

This receptor was obtained from a man aged 35-49 years with Graves disease. Sequencing was performed on peripheral blood mononuclear cells (PBMCs), taken at new diagnosis, from a patient treated with antithyroid drugs.

CDR3 residues: CASSSPRDPVTDTQYF. CDR3 coding DNA: TGTGCCAGCAGCTCCCCCCGGGACCCCGTAACAGATACGCAGTATTTT. The chain has TRBV7-9 and TRBJ2-3; the D call may be TRBD1 or TRBD2 (5 bases each). Germline CDR1 SEHNR, CDR2 FQNEAQ (reference sequence). V shed 4 bases and J shed 3 bases, with 17 bases lying between them. The CDR3 loop spans 16 amino acids.